This T cell receptor beta chain was sequenced for a study of T-cell reconstitution after alpha-beta-depleted transplantation in children. Preparation of the TCRbeta library was carried out with unique molecular identifiers. TCRdb re-derived calls from the PCR reads in MiXCR, one entry per CDR3 protein. The data contain some 520,000 distinct CDR3 sequences, around a third of them singletons. This clonotype was seen just once. Trimming left V 5 bases short and J 1 base short, with 20 bases between. The CDR3 runs to 17 residues. Per the germline V gene, CDR1 is LNHNV and CDR2 is YYDKDF (reference sequence).

The starting material was PBMCs from the stem cell graft donor, obtained from the stem cell graft. The rearrangement links TRBV15 to TRBJ2-5; unclear D gene. The sequence was collected from a human donor who donated a stem cell graft to a child with aplastic anemia. Written as DNA, the CDR3 is TGTGCCACCAGCCCGGTTCGAGGTCTTCAAACCCAAGAGACCCAGTACTTC. It specifies CATSPVRGLQTQETQYF.